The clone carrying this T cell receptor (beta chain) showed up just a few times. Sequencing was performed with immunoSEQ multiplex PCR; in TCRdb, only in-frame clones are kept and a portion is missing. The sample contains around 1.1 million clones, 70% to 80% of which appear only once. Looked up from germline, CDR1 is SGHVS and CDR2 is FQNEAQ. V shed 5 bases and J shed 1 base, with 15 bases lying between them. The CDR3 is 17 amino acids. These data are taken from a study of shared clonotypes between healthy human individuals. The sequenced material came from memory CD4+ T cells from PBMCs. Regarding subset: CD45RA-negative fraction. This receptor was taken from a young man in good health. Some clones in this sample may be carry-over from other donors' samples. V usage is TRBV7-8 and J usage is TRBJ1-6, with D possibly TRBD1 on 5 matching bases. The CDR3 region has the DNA TGTGCCAGCAGCCCACCTCGGGGGGGTTCCTATAATTCACCCCTCCACTTT. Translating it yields CASSPPRGGSYNSPLHF.